This T cell receptor beta chain stems from a study of shared clonotypes between healthy human individuals (dated by TCRdb to 2020 to 2022). General notes on the study: The cohort comprised two women and three men aged 18 to 49 years. The study deeply sequenced blood TCR repertoires of five healthy adults to estimate repertoire size and the extent of clonotype sharing between individuals. Different laboratories and diverse techniques were used to prepare libraries and sequence TCR repertoires, to increase sequencing depth and limit assay-specific biases. Leukapheresis yielded between about 0.85 and 10 billion PBMCs per donor. Summary of the overall study and its limitations: Because the study included a small number of donors, the genetic and exposure-history diversity represented was limited. Pairwise subsampling led to the expectation that sequencing depth would affect the degree of clonotype sharing among donors. Sampling was restricted to blood, and TCR repertoires in tissues likely differ from the TCR repertoires found in blood.

Healthy HIV-negative adults with no recently reported acute infections or vaccinations were included as donors. Every donor was a Caucasian adult residing in Nashville, Tennessee, USA. For unsorted samples, 90 million or so PBMCs were counted, and genomic DNA was extracted using the QIAamp DNA Blood Mini kit. After blood collection by leukapheresis, PBMCs were isolated using Ficoll-Histopaque density gradient centrifugation and then cryopreserved in the vapor phase of liquid nitrogen. Concerning this clone: Its antigen remains undetermined. No quality values exist for individual bases; no much larger clone is one base distant.

Including cysteine and phenylalanine, the CDR3 has 17 amino acids. Just CDR3 DNA is preserved here, 51 bases in frame from base 1. The germline V gene sets CDR1 to SGHVS and CDR2 to FQNEAQ. The junction carries 17 bases between V and J, which are trimmed by 2 bases and 4 bases respectively. TCR CDR3 regions were amplified from genomic DNA by multiplex PCR using the deep immunoSEQ assay. Extracted genomic DNA from each cell subset was spread evenly across all wells of several immunoSEQ 96-well plates, with each plate serving as a replicate. For unsorted PBMC, around 300 ng of genomic DNA, equivalent to around 30,000 T cell genomes, went into each replicate PCR. Unsorted PBMC genomic DNA was sequenced across ten immunoSEQ deep assay plates. Purified libraries were quantified with a Qubit 3.0 fluorometer, sized on a Bioanalyzer 2100, and re-quantified with the KAPA Library Quantification kit. Each immunoSEQ 96-well plate was sequenced on its own single-read 150-cycle Illumina NextSeq 550 flow cell. As for how the authors treated the data: Because only junctional sequences without quality scores were contained in the immunoSEQ output, filtering matching that applied to full-length reads could not be performed. Sequences were annotated with PyIR, a Python wrapper for IgBLAST v1.9, using IMGT germline references to assign V/J genes and CDR3. Reads were filtered out if the reads had weak V/J assignments (E-value above 1e-6), no CDR3, stop codons, out-of-frame junctions, or ambiguous translated residues. V3J clonotypes were defined as sequences sharing an identical inferred V gene, J gene, and CDR3 amino acid sequence. Percentage overlap between repertoires was computed as shared unique clonotypes divided by the size of the smaller repertoire. Richness of each repertoire was evaluated using RTK rarefaction, the Chao1 estimator, and Recon v2.1 estimates of unobserved clonotypes. Here the immuneACCESS table is served through TCRdb, limited to in-frame sequences with V and J called. Missing clones are a known gap in these copies; in checked studies unresolved V genes cover under half, and the rest lacks a known reason. V, J and clone size are those of that table, while D and trimming were read from the DNA. Present in this sample are some 510,000 clones, around 74% of which were seen just once. The top ten hold roughly 13% of the sample.

This sequence originates from a woman in her thirties or forties in good health. Some clones in this sample may be carry-over from other donors' samples. The chain employs TRBV7-8 and TRBJ2-2, with a weak D call of TRBD2 (6 bases match). The specimen sequenced was PBMCs. The DNA reads as follows: TGTGCCAGCAGCTTACGGATGAGCGGGTGGGGCACCGGGGAGCTGTTTTTT. The translation is CASSLRMSGWGTGELFF.